The clone carrying this T cell receptor (beta chain) was seen more than once but under ten times. Assay used: immunoSEQ multiplex PCR; TCRdb lists only in-frame clones, some missing. Here the sample spans 850,000 to 1,200,000 clones, more than 60% being singletons. This CDR3 comprises 13 residues. V lost 5 bases and J lost 6, with 12 bases in between. Germline V CDR1 and CDR2: SGHTA, FQGNSA. The data stem from a study of shared clonotypes between healthy human individuals. The chain recombines TRBV7-2 with TRBJ2-3; D is possibly TRBD2 (6 bases). Sequencing was performed on memory CD4+ T cells sorted from blood. The subset denotes: CD45RA-negative fraction. This receptor was obtained from a man aged 18-30 years in good health. CDR3: CASSVRRADTQYF. CDR3 DNA: TGTGCCAGCAGCGTTAGGAGGGCGGATACGCAGTATTTT. The whole variable domain, filled in from reference TRBV7-2 and TRBJ2-3, reads GAGVSQSPSNKVTEKGKDVELRCDPISGHTALYWYRQSLGQGLEFLIYFQGNSAPDKSGLPSDRFSAERTGGSVSTLTIQRTQQEDSAVYLCASSVRRADTQYFGPGTRLTVL.